The 15 T cell receptor beta chains in this list originate from one sample, sequenced in a study of shared clonotypes between healthy human individuals. Only in-frame clones appear in the TCRdb table, and some are missing; sequencing was by immunoSEQ multiplex PCR. The sample holds about 960,000 clones, 76% seen once. Sequenced: memory CD4+ T cells sorted from blood. The subset: CD45RA-negative fraction. The receptors derive from a man aged 18 to 29 in good health.

The gene calls are TRBV5-1 and TRBJ2-2, with D unresolved. Germline CDR1 is SGHRS and CDR2 is YFSETQ. This CDR3 is 14 amino acids long. Deletions cut 1 base from V and 4 bases from J, with 8 bases between. CDR3 protein: CASSLTYSTGELFF. CDR3 sequence (DNA): TGCGCCAGCAGCTTGACCTACAGCACCGGGGAGCTGTTTTTT.

The rearrangement joins TRBV28 to TRBJ1-2, with TRBD1 identical over 10 bases. After removal of 11 bases from V and 4 bases from J, the junction contained 7 bases not matched to a gene. Germline CDR1 reads MDHEN; CDR2 reads SYDVKM. This CDR3 contains 13 residues. The CDR3 here is CAGTRTGGYGYTF. DNA for the CDR3: TGTGCCGGAACTCGGACAGGGGGCTATGGCTACACCTTC.

V is TRBV5-4 and J is TRBJ1-5; weak D call: TRBD1 (5 bases). Germline CDR1 is SGHNT and CDR2 is YYREEE (reference sequence). The CDR3 has 16 residues. V shed 2 bases and J shed 0 bases, with 12 bases lying between them. The CDR3 coding sequence is TGTGCCAGCAGCTTCACAGGAGGGGATAGCAATCAGCCCCAGCATTTT. This codes for CASSFTGGDSNQPQHF.

This clone was seen a handful of times. CDR3 bases: TGCAGCGTTATCGGCGACTCCTACGAGCAGTACTTC. This gives the protein CSVIGDSYEQYF. The chain employs TRBV29-1 and TRBJ2-7; D is undetermined. CDR3 length equals 12 residues. Germline CDR1 and CDR2: SQVTM and ANQGSEA. V lost 5 bases, J lost 0 bases, and 8 bases lay in between.

This clone has a handful of counts. This same CDR3 is encoded by further DNA sequences in the sample. The rearrangement uses TRBV28 and TRBJ1-2, with D uncertain. V lost 5 bases to trimming and J lost 8 bases, with 15 bases between them. This CDR3 region has 13 residues. CDR1 MDHEN and CDR2 SYDVKM come from the germline V gene. CDR3 DNA: TGTGCCAGCAGTCCCCTCTACCGAGGAGGCTACACCTTC. Its protein is CASSPLYRGGYTF.

J is TRBJ2-1 and V is TRBV4-2; D unclear. V was trimmed by 3 bases and J by 5 bases, leaving 17 bases between them. CDR3 length equals 16 residues. Germline CDR1 and CDR2: LGHNA and YNFKEQ. CDR3 residues: CASSQGDGDFHNEQFF. The DNA for the CDR3 is TGTGCCAGCAGCCAGGGCGATGGGGATTTTCACAATGAGCAGTTCTTC.

The genes are TRBV15 and TRBJ1-2, with D possibly TRBD1 on 6 matching bases. With 0 bases removed from V and 8 bases from J, the gap between germline ends came to 16 bases. This CDR3 has 15 residues. Germline V lookup: CDR1 LNHNV, CDR2 YYDKDF (reference sequence). CDR3 sequence reads: CATSRDNGGQSGYTF. CDR3 coding DNA: TGTGCCACCAGCAGAGATAACGGGGGGCAATCAGGCTACACCTTC.

This clone was counted a few times. V usage is TRBV28 and J usage is TRBJ2-1; TRBD2 matches 13 bases. Germline values: CDR1 MDHEN, CDR2 SYDVKM. This CDR3 is 16 amino acids long. The V gene end was trimmed by 6 bases and the J gene end by 7 bases; junction bases not matched to a gene: 9. CDR3 region: CASRNQGLAGVNEQFF. The CDR3 DNA reads as TGTGCCAGCAGGAACCAAGGACTAGCGGGAGTTAATGAGCAGTTCTTC.

The V call is TRBV5-1, the J call TRBJ2-5, with 8 bases matching TRBD2. V dropped 0 bases and J dropped 1; count of bases not matched to a gene: 5. Germline lookup yields CDR1 SGHRS and CDR2 YFSETQ. CDR3 length equals 16 residues. The CDR3 nucleotides are TGCGCCAGCAGCTTGGAGGCTAGCGGGCCCCAAGAGACCCAGTACTTC. This gives the protein CASSLEASGPQETQYF.

The genes are TRBV7-2 and TRBJ2-2, with 8 positions matching TRBD2. Trimming at V came to 9 bases and at J to 0 bases, leaving 3 bases not matched to a gene. The CDR3 length is 14 residues. Germline-derived CDR1 and CDR2 are SGHTA and FQGNSA. The CDR3 reads CARGGLANTGELFF. In DNA, the CDR3 is TGTGCCAGGGGGGGACTAGCGAACACCGGGGAGCTGTTTTTT. Complete variable domain (other parts from reference TRBV7-2 and TRBJ2-2): GAGVSQSPSNKVTEKGKDVELRCDPISGHTALYWYRQSLGQGLEFLIYFQGNSAPDKSGLPSDRFSAERTGGSVSTLTIQRTQQEDSAVYLCARGGLANTGELFFGEGSRLTVL.

Points on this clone: Other DNA sequences in the sample encode the same CDR3. This chain joins TRBV19 and TRBJ1-6; a weak D match, TRBD1 (5 bases). The CDR3 spans 14 residues. V lost 2 bases and J lost 7, with 9 bases in between. CDR1 and CDR2 (germline): LNHDA, SQIVND (reference sequence). The CDR3 sequence is CASSIQGGNSPLHF. The CDR3 DNA reads as TGTGCCAGTAGTATACAGGGTGGAAATTCACCCCTCCACTTT.

The genes are TRBV6-6 and TRBJ2-2; D is possibly TRBD1 (6 bases). CDR1 and CDR2 from the germline V gene are MNHNY and SVGAGI (reference sequence). This CDR3 region has 13 residues. Deletions cut 7 bases from V and 0 bases from J, with 6 bases between. CDR3 amino acids: CASTGANTGELFF. In DNA, the CDR3 is TGTGCCAGCACAGGGGCGAACACCGGGGAGCTGTTTTTT.

The chain has TRBV6-5 and TRBJ2-3; D is uncertain. The CDR3 runs 12 residues. Germline V gene data show CDR1 as MNHEY and CDR2 as SVGAGI. V lost 5 bases and J lost 2, with 5 bases in between. CDR3 in DNA: TGTGCCAGCAGTGCCTCCACAGATACGCAGTATTTT. It encodes CASSASTDTQYF.

V usage is TRBV2 and J usage is TRBJ1-5; D is possibly TRBD1 (6 bases). The CDR3 totals 14 residues. The germline V and J ends were trimmed by 3 bases and 6 bases, with 12 bases remaining between them. In germline, CDR1 is SNHLY, CDR2 FYNNEI. For the CDR3, the DNA is TGTGCCAGCAGTGAGTGGAGGGGGATTCAGCCCCAGCATTTT. Amino acids: CASSEWRGIQPQHF.

This clone was seen a single time. The chain is built from TRBV15 and TRBJ2-7, with 10 positions matching TRBD2. V shed 8 bases and J 2 bases; nucleotides not matched to a gene: 9. There are 15 residues in the CDR3. CDR1 and CDR2 from the germline V gene are LNHNV and YYDKDF (reference sequence). CDR3 amino acids: CATRDSGRVTYEQYF. The CDR3 DNA is TGTGCCACCCGGGACAGCGGGAGGGTAACCTACGAGCAGTACTTC.